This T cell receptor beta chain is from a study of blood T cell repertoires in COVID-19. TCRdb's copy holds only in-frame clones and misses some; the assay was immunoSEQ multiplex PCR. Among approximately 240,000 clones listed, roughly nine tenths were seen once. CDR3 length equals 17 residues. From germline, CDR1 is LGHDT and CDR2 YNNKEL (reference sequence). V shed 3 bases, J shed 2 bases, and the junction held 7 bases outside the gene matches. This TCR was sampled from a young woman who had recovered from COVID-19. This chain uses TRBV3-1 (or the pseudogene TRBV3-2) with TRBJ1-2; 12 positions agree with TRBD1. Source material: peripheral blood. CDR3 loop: CASSQGQGAFDNYGYTF. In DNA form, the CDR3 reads TGTGCCAGCAGCCAGGGACAGGGGGCTTTCGACAACTATGGCTACACCTTC.